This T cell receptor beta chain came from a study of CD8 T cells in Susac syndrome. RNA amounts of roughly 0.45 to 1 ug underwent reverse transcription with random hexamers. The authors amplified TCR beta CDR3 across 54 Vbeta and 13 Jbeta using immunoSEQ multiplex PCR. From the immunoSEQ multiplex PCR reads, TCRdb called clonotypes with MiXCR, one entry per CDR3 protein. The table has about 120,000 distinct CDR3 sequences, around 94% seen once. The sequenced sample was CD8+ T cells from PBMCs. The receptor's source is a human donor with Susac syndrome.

This CDR3 reads CASSADREQYF. DNA for the CDR3: TGTGCCAGCAGCGCGGACAGGGAGCAGTACTTC. The chain joins TRBV5-4 to TRBJ2-7; TRBD1 aligns across 7 bases. CDR1 is SGHNT, CDR2 YYREEE, per germline (reference sequence). The CDR3 loop spans 11 amino acids. The V segment lost 4 bases and the J segment 7 bases; nucleotides outside the gene matches: 2. The variable domain in full, completed from reference TRBV5-4 and TRBJ2-7, reads ETGVTQSPTHLIKTRGQQVTLRCSSQSGHNTVSWYQQALGQGPQFIFQYYREEENGRGNFPPRFSGLQFPNYSSELNVNALELDDSALYLCASSADREQYFGPGTRLTVT.